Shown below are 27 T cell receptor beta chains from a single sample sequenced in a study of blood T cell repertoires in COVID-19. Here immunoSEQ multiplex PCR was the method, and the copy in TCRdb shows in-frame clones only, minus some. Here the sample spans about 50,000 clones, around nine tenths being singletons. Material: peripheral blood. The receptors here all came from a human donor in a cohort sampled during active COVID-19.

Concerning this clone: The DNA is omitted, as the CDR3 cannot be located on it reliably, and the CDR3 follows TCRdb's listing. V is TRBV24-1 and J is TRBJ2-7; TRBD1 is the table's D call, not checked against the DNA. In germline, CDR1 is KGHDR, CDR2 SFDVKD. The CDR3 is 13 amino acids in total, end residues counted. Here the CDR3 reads CATSVPGVDEQYF.

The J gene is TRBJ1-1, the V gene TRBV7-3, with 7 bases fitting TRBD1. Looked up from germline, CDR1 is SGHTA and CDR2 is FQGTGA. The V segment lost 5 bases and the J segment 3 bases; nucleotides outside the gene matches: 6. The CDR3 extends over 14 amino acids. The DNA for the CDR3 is TGTGCCAGCAGCCGACTTCAGGGGGACACTGAAGCTTTCTTT. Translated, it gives CASSRLQGDTEAFF.

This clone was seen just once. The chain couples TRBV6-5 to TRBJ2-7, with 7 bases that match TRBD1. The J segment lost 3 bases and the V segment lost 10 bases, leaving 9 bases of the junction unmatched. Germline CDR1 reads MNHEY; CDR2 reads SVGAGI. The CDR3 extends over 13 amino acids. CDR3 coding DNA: TGTGCCACACTCCGGGACAGACTCTACGAGCAGTACTTC. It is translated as CATLRDRLYEQYF.

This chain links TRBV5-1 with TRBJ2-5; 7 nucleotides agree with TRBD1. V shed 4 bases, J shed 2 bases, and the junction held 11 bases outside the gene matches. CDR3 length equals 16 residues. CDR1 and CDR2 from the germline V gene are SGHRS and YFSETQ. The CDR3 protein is CASSHGTASKQETQYF. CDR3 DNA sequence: TGCGCCAGCAGCCACGGGACAGCCAGTAAACAAGAGACCCAGTACTTC.

The DNA of the CDR3 is TGCGCCAGCAGTCAGGGCAGTGAGCAGTTCTTC. Amino acid sequence: CASSQGSEQFF. V is TRBV10-2 and J is TRBJ2-1; D is perhaps TRBD1 (5 bases). Per the germline V gene, CDR1 is WSHSY and CDR2 is SAAADI. V lost 5 bases to trimming and J lost 9 bases, with 8 bases between them. The CDR3 sequence is 11 residues long.

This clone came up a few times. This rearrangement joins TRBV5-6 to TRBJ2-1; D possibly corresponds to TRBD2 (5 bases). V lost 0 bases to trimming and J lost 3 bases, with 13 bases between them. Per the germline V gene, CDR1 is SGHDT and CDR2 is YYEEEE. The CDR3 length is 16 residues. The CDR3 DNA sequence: TGTGCCAGCAGCTTGGCCGAGGAGGTGGGCTACAATGAGCAGTTCTTC. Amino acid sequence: CASSLAEEVGYNEQFF.

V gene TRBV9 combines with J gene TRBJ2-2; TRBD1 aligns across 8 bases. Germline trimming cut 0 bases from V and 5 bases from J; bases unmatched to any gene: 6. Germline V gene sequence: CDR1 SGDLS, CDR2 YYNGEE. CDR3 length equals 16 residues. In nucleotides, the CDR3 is TGTGCCAGCAGCGTAGAAGGACAGGGTGGGACCGGGGAGCTGTTTTTT. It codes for CASSVEGQGGTGELFF.

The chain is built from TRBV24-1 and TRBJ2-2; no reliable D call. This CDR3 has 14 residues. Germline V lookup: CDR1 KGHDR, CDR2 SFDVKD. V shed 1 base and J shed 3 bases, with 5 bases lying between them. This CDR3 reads CATSDFRDTGELFF. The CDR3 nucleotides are TGTGCCACCAGTGATTTTCGGGACACCGGGGAGCTGTTTTTT.

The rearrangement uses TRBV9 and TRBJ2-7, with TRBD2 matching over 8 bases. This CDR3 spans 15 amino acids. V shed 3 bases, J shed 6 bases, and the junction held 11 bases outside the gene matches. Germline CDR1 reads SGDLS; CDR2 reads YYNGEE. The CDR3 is CASSGGQREKGEQYF. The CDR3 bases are TGTGCCAGCAGCGGCGGGCAGCGGGAGAAGGGCGAGCAGTACTTC. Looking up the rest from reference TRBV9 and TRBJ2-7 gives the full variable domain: DSGVTQTPKHLITATGQRVTLRCSPRSGDLSVYWYQQSLDQGLQFLIQYYNGEERAKGNILERFSAQQFPDLHSELNLSSLELGDSALYFCASSGGQREKGEQYFGPGTRLTVT.

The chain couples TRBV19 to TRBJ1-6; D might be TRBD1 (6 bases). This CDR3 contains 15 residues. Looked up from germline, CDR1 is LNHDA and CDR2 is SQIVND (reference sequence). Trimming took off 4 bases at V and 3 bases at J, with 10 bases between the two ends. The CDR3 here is CASSTPGHYNSPLHF. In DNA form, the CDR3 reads TGTGCCAGTAGTACACCGGGACACTATAATTCACCCCTCCACTTT.

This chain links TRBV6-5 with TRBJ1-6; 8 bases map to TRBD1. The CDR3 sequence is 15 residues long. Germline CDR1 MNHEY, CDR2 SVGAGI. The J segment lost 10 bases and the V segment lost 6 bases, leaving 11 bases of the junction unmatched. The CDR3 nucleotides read TGTGCCAGCAGGGGGCCAATAGGACAGGGATCACCCCTCCACTTT. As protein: CASRGPIGQGSPLHF.

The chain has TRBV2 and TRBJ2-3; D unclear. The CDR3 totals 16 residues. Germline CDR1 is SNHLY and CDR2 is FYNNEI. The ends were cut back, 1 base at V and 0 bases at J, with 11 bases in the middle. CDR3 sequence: CASSEGKSASTDTQYF. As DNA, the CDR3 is TGTGCCAGCAGTGAAGGCAAGAGTGCTAGCACAGATACGCAGTATTTT. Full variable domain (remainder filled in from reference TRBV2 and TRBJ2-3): EPEVTQTPSHQVTQMGQEVILRCVPISNHLYFYWYRQILGQKVEFLVSFYNNEISEKSEIFDDQFSVERPDGSNFTLKIRSTKLEDSAMYFCASSEGKSASTDTQYFGPGTRLTVL.

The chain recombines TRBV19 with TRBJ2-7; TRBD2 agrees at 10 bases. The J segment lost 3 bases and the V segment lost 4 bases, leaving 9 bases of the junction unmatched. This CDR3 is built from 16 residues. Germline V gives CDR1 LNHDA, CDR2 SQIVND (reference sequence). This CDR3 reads CASSTRTSGLVYEQYF. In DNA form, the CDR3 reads TGTGCCAGTAGTACCCGGACTAGCGGACTTGTCTACGAGCAGTACTTC.

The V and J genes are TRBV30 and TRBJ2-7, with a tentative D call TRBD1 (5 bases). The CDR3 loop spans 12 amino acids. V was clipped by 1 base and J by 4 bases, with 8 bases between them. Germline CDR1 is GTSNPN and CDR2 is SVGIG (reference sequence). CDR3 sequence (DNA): TGTGCCTGGAGTGGGGGCGGATACGAGCAGTACTTC. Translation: CAWSGGGYEQYF.

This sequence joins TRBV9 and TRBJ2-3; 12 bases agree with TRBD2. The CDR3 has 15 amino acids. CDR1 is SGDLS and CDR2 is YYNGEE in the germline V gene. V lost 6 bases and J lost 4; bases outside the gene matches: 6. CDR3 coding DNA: TGTGCCAGCAACCTAGCGGGAGGGGGCCCAGATACGCAGTATTTT. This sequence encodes CASNLAGGGPDTQYF.

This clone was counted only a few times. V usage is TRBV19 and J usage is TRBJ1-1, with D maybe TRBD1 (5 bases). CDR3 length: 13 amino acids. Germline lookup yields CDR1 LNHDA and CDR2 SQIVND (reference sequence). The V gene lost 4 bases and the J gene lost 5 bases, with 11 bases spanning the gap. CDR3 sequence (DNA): TGTGCCAGTAGTAGATTAGACAGTACTGAAGCTTTCTTT. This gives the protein CASSRLDSTEAFF.

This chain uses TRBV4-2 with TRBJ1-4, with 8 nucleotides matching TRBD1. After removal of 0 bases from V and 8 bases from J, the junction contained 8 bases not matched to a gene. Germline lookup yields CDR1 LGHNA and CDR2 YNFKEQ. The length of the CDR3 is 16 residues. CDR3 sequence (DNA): TGTGCCAGCAGCCAAGATGTGGACAGGGTCAGGGAAAAACTGTTTTTT. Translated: CASSQDVDRVREKLFF.

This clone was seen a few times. CDR3 amino acids: CASSQQGNNSPLHF. In nucleotides, the CDR3 is TGTGCCAGCAGTCAACAGGGGAATAATTCACCCCTCCACTTT. The chain recombines TRBV27 with TRBJ1-6; 7 nucleotides match TRBD1. Germline CDR1 MNHEY, CDR2 SMNVEV (reference sequence). The CDR3 runs to 14 residues. Trimming at V came to 5 bases and at J to 5 bases, leaving 3 bases not matched to a gene.

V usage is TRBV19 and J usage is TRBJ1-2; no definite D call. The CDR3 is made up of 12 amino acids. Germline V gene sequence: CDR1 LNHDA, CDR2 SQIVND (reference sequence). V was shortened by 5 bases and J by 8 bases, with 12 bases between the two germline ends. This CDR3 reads CASSFQAEGYTF. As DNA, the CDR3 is TGTGCCAGTAGTTTCCAGGCCGAGGGCTACACCTTC.

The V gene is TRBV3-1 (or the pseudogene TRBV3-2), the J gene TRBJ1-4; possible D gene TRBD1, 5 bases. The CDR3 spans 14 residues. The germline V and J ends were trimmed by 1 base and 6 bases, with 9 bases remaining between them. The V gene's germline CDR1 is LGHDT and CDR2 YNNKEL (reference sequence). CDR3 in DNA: TGTGCCAGCAGCCAAGCCAGGGAACATGAAAAACTGTTTTTT. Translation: CASSQAREHEKLFF.

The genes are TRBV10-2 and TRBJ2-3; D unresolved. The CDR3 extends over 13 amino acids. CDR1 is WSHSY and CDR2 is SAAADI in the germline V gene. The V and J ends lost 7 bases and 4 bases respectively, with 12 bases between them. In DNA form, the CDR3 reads TGCGCCAGCACCAGTCTAGGCCCAGATACGCAGTATTTT. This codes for CASTSLGPDTQYF.

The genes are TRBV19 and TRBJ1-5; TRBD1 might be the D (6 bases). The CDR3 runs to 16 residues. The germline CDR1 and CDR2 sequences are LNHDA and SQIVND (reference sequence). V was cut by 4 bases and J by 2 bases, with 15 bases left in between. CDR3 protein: CASSTLAGVGNQPQHF. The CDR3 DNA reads TGTGCCAGTAGTACGTTGGCAGGGGTGGGCAATCAGCCCCAGCATTTT.

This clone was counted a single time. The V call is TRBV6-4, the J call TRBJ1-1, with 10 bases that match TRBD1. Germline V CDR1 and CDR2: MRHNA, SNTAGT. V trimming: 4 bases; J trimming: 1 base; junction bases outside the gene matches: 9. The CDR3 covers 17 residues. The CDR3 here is CASSVRDRGLWNTEAFF. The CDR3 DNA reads TGTGCCAGCAGTGTTAGGGACAGGGGACTCTGGAACACTGAAGCTTTCTTT.

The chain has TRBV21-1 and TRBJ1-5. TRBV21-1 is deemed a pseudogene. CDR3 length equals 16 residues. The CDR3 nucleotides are TGTGCCAGCAGCAAATATGAGGTAAATAGCAATCAGCCCCAGCATTTT. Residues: CASSKYEVNSNQPQHF.

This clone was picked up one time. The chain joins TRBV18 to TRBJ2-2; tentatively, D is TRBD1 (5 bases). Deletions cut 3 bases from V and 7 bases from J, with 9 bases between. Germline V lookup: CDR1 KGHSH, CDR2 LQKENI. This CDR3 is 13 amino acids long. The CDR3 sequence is CASSPQGGGELFF. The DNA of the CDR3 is TGTGCCAGCTCACCTCAGGGCGGCGGGGAGCTGTTTTTT.

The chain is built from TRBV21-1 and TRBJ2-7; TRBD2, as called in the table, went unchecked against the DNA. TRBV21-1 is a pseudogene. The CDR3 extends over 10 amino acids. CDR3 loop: CAPLVPPQYV. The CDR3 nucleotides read TGTGCCCCACTAGTCCCTCCCCAGTACGTC.

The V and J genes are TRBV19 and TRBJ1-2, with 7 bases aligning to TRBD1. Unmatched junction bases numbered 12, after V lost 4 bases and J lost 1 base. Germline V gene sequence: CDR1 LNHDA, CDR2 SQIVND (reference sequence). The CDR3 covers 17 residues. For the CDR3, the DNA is TGTGCCAGTAGTACCGTAAGAGGGGGCATCCTTAACTATGGCTACACCTTC. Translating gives CASSTVRGGILNYGYTF.